This TCR beta chain was captured in a study of Tregs in tolerant kidney transplant recipients. The data were produced by immunoSEQ multiplex PCR, yet TCRdb's version contains in-frame clones alone and is incomplete. The sample contains under 300,000 clones, approximately 83% of which appear only once. The sample comprised CD4+ T cells from blood. This receptor was taken from a human donor in good health.

Written as DNA, the CDR3 is TGCGCCAGCAGCTTGAATCCTAGCGGGAACTACGAGCAGTACTTC. Encoded protein: CASSLNPSGNYEQYF. V is TRBV5-1 and J is TRBJ2-7; TRBD2 aligns across 9 bases. CDR1 and CDR2 (germline): SGHRS, YFSETQ. V was clipped by 1 base and J by 3 bases; unmatched bases: 5. CDR3 length: 15 amino acids.